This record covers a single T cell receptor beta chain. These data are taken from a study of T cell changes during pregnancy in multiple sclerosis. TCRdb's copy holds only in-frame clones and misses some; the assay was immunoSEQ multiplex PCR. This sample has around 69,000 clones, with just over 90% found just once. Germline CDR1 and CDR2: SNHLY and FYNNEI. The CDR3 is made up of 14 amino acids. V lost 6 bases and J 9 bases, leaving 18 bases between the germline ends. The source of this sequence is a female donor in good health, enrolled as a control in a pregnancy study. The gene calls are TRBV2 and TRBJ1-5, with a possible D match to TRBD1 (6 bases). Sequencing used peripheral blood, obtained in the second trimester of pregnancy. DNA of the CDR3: TGTGCCAGCAGCGACCGTAGGGGGTATCGGCCCCAGCATTTT. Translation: CASSDRRGYRPQHF.